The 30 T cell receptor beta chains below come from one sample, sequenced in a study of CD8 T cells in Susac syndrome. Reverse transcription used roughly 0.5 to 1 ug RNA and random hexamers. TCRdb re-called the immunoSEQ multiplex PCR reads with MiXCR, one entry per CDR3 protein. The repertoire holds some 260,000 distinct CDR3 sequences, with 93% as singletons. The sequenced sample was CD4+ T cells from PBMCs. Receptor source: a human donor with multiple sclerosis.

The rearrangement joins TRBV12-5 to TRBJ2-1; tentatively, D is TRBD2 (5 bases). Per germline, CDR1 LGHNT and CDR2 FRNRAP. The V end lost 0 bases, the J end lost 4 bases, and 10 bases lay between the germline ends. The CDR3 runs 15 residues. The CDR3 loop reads CASGLVSGGYNEQFF. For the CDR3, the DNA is TGTGCTAGTGGTTTGGTAAGCGGCGGTTACAATGAGCAGTTCTTC.

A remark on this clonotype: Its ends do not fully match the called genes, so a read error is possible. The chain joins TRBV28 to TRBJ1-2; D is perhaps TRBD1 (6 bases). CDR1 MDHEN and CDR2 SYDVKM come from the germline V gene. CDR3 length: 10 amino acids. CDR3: CATGEGVPHF. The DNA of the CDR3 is TGTGCCACCGGGGAGGGGGTGCCGCACTTC.

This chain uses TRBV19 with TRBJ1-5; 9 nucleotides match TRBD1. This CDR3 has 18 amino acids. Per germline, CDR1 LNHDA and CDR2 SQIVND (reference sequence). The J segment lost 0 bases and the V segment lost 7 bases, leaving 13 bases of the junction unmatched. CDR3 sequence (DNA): TGTGCCAGTAAGACCACCGGGACAGGGTCTATTAGCAATCAGCCCCAGCATTTT. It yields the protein CASKTTGTGSISNQPQHF.

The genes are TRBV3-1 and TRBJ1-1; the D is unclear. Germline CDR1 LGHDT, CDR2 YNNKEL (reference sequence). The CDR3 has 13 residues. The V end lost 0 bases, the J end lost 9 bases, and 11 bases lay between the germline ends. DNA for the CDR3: TGTGCCAGCAGCCAAGATTGGAGCACGCAAGCTTTCTTT. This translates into CASSQDWSTQAFF.

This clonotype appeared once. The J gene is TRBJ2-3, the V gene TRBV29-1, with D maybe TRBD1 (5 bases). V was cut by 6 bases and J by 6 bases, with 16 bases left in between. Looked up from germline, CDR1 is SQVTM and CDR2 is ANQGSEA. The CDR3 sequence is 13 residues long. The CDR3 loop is CSVDKGFGDTQYF. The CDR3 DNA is TGCAGCGTAGACAAGGGGTTTGGGGATACGCAGTATTTT.

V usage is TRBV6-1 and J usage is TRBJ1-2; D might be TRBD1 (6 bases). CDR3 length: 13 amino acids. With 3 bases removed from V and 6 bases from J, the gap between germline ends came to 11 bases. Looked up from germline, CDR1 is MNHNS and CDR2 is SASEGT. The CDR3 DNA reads TGTGCCAGCAGTGACTTACAGGGAAATGGCTACACCTTC. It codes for CASSDLQGNGYTF.

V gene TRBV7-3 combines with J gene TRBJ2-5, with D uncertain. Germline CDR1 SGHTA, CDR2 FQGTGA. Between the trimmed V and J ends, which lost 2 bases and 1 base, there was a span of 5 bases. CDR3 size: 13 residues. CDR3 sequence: CASSLYGQETQYF. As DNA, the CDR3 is TGTGCCAGCAGCTTATACGGCCAAGAGACCCAGTACTTC.

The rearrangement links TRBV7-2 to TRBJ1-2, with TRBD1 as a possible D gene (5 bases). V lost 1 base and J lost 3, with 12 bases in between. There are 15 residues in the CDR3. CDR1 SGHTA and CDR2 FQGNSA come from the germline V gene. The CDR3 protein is CASSLVAGLDYGYTF. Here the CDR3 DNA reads TGTGCCAGCAGCTTAGTGGCAGGGCTTGACTATGGCTACACCTTC.

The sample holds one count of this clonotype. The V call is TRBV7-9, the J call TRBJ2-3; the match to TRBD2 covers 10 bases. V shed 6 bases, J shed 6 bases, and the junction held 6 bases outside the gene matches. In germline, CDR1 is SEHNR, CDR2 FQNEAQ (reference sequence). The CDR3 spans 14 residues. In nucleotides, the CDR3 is TGTGCCAGCAGAACTGGACTAGCGGCGGATACGCAGTATTTT. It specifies CASRTGLAADTQYF.

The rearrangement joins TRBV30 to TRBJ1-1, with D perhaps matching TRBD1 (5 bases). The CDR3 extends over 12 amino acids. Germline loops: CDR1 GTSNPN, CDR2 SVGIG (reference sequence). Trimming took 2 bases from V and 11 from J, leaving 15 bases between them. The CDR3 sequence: CAWSRGGPEAFF. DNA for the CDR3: TGTGCCTGGAGTAGGGGTGGGCCGGAGGCTTTCTTT.

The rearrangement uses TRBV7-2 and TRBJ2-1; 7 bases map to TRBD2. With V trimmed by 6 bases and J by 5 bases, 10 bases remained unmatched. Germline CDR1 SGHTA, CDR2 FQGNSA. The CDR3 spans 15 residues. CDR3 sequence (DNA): TGTGCCAGCAGATCTGCGGCTAGCGGAGACAATGAGCAGTTCTTC. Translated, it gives CASRSAASGDNEQFF.

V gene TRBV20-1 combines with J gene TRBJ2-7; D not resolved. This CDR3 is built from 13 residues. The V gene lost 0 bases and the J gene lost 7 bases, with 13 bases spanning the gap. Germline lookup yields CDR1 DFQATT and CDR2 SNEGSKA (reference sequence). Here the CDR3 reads CSARDSIAREQYV. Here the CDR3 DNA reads TGCAGTGCTAGAGATTCTATCGCGAGGGAGCAGTACGTC.

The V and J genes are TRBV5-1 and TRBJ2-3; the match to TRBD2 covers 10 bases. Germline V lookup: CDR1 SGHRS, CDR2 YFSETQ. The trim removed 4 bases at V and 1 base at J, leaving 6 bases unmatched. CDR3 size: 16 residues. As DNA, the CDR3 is TGCGCCAGCAGCATAGGACTAGCGGAAGGCACAGATACGCAGTATTTT. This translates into CASSIGLAEGTDTQYF.

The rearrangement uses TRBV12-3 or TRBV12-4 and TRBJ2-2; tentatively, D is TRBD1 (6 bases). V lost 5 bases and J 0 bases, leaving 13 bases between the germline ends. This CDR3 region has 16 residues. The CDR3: CASSPGTLANTGELFF. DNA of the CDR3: TGTGCCAGCAGTCCCGGGACACTCGCGAACACCGGGGAGCTGTTTTTT.

CDR3 residues: CASSHQGKGYEQYF. Here the CDR3 DNA reads TGCGCCAGCAGCCACCAAGGGAAGGGCTACGAGCAGTACTTC. V is TRBV4-1 and J is TRBJ2-7; D unresolved. CDR3 length equals 14 residues. The V and J ends lost 3 bases and 3 bases respectively, with 12 bases between them. Germline loops: CDR1 MGHRA, CDR2 YSYEKL.

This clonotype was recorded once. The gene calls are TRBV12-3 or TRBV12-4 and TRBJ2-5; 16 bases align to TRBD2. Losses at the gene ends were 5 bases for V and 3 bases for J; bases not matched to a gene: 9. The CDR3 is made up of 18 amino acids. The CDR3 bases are TGTGCCAGCAGTCCCGGGACTAGCGGGGGGGCCTTAAAAGAGACCCAGTACTTC. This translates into CASSPGTSGGALKETQYF.

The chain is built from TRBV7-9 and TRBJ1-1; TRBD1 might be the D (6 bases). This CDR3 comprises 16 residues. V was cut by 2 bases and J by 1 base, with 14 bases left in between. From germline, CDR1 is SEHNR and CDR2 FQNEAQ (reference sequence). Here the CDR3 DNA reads TGTGCCAGCAGCTTATCCAGGGGAGCCGGGAACACTGAAGCTTTCTTT. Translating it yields CASSLSRGAGNTEAFF.

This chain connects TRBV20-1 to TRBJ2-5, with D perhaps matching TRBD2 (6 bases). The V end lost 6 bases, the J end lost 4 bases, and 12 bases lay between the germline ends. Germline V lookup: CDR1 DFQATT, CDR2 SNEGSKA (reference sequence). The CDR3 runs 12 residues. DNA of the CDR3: TGCAGTGCACAGAGGGGAGGAGAGACCCAGTACTTC. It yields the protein CSAQRGGETQYF.

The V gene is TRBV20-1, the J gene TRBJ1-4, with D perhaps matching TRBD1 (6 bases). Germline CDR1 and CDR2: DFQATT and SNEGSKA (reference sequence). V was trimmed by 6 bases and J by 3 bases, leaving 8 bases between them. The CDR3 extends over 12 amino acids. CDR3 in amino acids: CSARQANEKLFF. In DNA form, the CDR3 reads TGCAGTGCCCGACAGGCTAATGAAAAACTGTTTTTT.

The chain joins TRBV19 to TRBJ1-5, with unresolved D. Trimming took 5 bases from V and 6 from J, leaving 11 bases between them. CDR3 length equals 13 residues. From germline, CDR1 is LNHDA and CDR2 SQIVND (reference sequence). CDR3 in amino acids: CASSDRAGQPQHF. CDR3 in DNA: TGTGCCAGTAGTGATCGGGCTGGTCAGCCCCAGCATTTT. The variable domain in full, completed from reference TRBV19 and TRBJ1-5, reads DGGITQSPKYLFRKEGQNVTLSCEQNLNHDAMYWYRQDPGQGLRLIYYSQIVNDFQKGDIAEGYSVSREKKESFPLTVTSAQKNPTAFYLCASSDRAGQPQHFGDGTRLSIL.

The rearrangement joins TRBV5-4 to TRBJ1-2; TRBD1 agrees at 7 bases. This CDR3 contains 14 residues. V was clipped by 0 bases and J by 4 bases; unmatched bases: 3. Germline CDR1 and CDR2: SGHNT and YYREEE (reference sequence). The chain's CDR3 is CASSLVGGGYGYTF. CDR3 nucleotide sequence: TGTGCCAGCAGCTTGGTAGGGGGCGGCTATGGCTACACCTTC. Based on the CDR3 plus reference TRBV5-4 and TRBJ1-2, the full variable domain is ETGVTQSPTHLIKTRGQQVTLRCSSQSGHNTVSWYQQALGQGPQFIFQYYREEENGRGNFPPRFSGLQFPNYSSELNVNALELDDSALYLCASSLVGGGYGYTFGSGTRLTVV.

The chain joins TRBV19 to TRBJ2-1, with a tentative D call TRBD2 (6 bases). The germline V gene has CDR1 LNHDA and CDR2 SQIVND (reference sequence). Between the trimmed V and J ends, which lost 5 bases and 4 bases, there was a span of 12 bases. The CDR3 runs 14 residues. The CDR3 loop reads CASSSSGVYNEQFF. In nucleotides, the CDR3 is TGTGCCAGTAGTTCATCGGGGGTATACAATGAGCAGTTCTTC. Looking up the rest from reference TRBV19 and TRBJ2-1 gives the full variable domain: DGGITQSPKYLFRKEGQNVTLSCEQNLNHDAMYWYRQDPGQGLRLIYYSQIVNDFQKGDIAEGYSVSREKKESFPLTVTSAQKNPTAFYLCASSSSGVYNEQFFGPGTRLTVL.

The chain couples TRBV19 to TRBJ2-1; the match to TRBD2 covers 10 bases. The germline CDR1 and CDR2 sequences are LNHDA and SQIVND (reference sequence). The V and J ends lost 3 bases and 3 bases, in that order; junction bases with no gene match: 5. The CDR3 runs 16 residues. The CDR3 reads CASSIGASGSYNEQFF. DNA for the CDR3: TGTGCCAGTAGTATCGGTGCTAGCGGGAGCTACAATGAGCAGTTCTTC.

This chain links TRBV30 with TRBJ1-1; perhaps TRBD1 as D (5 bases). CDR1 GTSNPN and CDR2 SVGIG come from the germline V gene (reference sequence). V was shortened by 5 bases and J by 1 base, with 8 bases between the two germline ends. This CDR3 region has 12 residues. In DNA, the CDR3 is TGTGCCTGGGCGGGGCAGAACACTGAAGCTTTCTTT. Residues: CAWAGQNTEAFF.

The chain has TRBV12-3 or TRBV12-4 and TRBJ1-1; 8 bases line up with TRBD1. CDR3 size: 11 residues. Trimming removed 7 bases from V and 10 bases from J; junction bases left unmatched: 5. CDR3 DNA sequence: TGTGCCAGCACCGAGGACAGGGCAGCTTTCTTT. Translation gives CASTEDRAAFF.

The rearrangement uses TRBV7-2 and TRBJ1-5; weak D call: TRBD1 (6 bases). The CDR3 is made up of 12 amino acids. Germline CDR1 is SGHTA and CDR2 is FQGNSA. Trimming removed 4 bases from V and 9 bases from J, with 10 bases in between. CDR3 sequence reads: CASSSQGGPQHF. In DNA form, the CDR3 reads TGTGCCAGCAGCTCACAGGGCGGGCCCCAGCATTTT.

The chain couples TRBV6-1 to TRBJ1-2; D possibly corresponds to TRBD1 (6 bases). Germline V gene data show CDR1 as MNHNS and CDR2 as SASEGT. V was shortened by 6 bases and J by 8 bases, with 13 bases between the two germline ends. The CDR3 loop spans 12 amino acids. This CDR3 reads CASRHRAQGYTF. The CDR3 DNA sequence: TGTGCCAGCAGACACAGGGCTCAGGGCTACACCTTC.

The CDR3 sequence: CASRGLGFGEQYV. The CDR3 DNA follows: TGTGCCAGCAGGGGACTAGGGTTCGGCGAGCAGTACGTC. The gene calls are TRBV2 and TRBJ2-7, with 8 bases identical to TRBD2. The CDR3 runs 13 residues. The germline V gene has CDR1 SNHLY and CDR2 FYNNEI. Trimming at V came to 6 bases and at J to 6 bases, leaving 7 bases not matched to a gene.

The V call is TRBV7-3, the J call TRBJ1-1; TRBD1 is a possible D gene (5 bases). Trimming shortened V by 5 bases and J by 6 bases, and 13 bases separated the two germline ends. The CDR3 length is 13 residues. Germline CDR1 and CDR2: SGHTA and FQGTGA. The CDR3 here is CASSAQGESEAFF. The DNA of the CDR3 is TGTGCCAGCAGCGCCCAGGGCGAATCTGAAGCTTTCTTT. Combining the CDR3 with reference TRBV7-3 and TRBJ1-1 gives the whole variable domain GAGVSQTPSNKVTEKGKYVELRCDPISGHTALYWYRQSLGQGPEFLIYFQGTGAADDSGLPNDRFFAVRPEGSVSTLKIQRTERGDSAVYLCASSAQGESEAFFGQGTRLTVV.

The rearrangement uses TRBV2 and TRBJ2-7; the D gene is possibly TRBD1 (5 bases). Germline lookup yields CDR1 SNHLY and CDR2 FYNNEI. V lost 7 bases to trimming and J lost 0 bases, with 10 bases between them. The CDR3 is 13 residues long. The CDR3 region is CASKKGDSYEQYF. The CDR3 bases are TGTGCCAGCAAAAAAGGGGACTCCTACGAGCAGTACTTC.